Listed below are T cell receptor beta chains from one sample, sequenced in a study of T cell responses to AZD1222 COVID-19 vaccine. Using immunoSEQ multiplex PCR, the repertoire was profiled, and TCRdb retains in-frame clones only, with some absent. The repertoire consists of about 120,000 clones, with 86% occurring once and the leading ten covering roughly 3.1%. The input for sequencing was peripheral blood, taken 28 days after the second AZD1222 dose. The receptor source for this set is an adult who received the AZD1222 COVID-19 vaccine. Both conserved end residues are part of each CDR3. The order of the fields is J gene, V gene, clone size, D gene, CDR3 DNA, CDR3 protein. D genes are given only for firm matches. Size is stated for part of the rows, as once, few or many counts, or as a class when the clone is expanded.

>TRBJ2-3|TRBV9|NA|TRBD1
TGTGCCAGCAGCGGACAGGGAGCAGATACGCAGTATTTT
CASSGQGADTQYF
>TRBJ1-5|TRBV19|NA|TRBD1
TGTGCCAGTAGTACGACAGGGGGGGGACAGCCCCAGCATTTT
CASSTTGGGQPQHF
>TRBJ1-1|TRBV6-2/TRBV6-3|NA|NA
TGTGCCAGCAGTAGCCGGACATCCGAAGCTTTCTTT
CASSSRTSEAFF
>TRBJ1-3|TRBV5-1|NA|TRBD1
TGCGCCAGCAGCAGCAACAGGGGCCCTACTGGAAACACCATATATTTT
CASSSNRGPTGNTIYF
>TRBJ2-3|TRBV30|medium-sized|TRBD1
TGTGCCTGGAGAGACGGGACAGGGGTCCGCCCTTCAGATACGCAGTATTTT
CAWRDGTGVRPSDTQYF
>TRBJ2-5|TRBV2|NA|NA
TGTGCCAGCTTGGGACACCTCCAAGAGACCCAGTACTTC
CASLGHLQETQYF
>TRBJ1-2|TRBV28|NA|NA
TGTGCCAGCAGTTTAAAAGGGTATGGCTACACCTTC
CASSLKGYGYTF
>TRBJ2-1|TRBV7-2|NA|TRBD1
TGTGCCAGCAGCGGCGGACAGGGGGTTTACAATGAGCAGTTCTTC
CASSGGQGVYNEQFF
>TRBJ1-1|TRBV7-9|few|NA
TGTGCCAGCAGCCCCGAACAGGGAGTGAACACTGAAGCTTTCTTT
CASSPEQGVNTEAFF
>TRBJ2-5|TRBV18|NA|TRBD1
TGTGCCAGCTCATCTGACAGGGGGGGAAAAGCGACCCAGTACTTC
CASSSDRGGKATQYF
>TRBJ1-2|TRBV24-1|NA|NA
TGTGCCACCAGTGATGGACACTTCTATGGCTACACCTTC
CATSDGHFYGYTF
>TRBJ2-3|TRBV7-9|NA|NA
TGTGCCAGCAGCTTAGAGGAGGGGACAGATACGCAGTATTTT
CASSLEEGTDTQYF
>TRBJ2-2|TRBV6-5|NA|NA
TGTGCCAGCAGACGCCCGAGAGACACCGGGGAGCTGTTTTTT
CASRRPRDTGELFF
>TRBJ1-2|TRBV6-2/TRBV6-3|NA|NA
TGTGCCAGCAGTTACGGGCAGCCCAATGGCTACACCTTC
CASSYGQPNGYTF
>TRBJ1-2|TRBV3-1/TRBV3-2|NA|NA
TGTGCCAGCAGCTCGGGATCCTATGGCTACACCTTC
CASSSGSYGYTF
>TRBJ2-1|TRBV3-1/TRBV3-2|NA|NA
TGTGCCAGCAGCCGCCGAACTCTTAGCTCCTACAATGAGCAGTTCTTC
CASSRRTLSSYNEQFF
>TRBJ1-1|TRBV5-8|NA|NA
TGTGCCAGCAGCTTGGGACAGTTCCCTTTCTTT
CASSLGQFPFF
>TRBJ1-5|TRBV6-5|NA|NA
TGTGCCAGCGGACTCCTCCCTATGGGTCAGCCCCAGCATTTT
CASGLLPMGQPQHF
>TRBJ2-2|TRBV2|NA|NA
TGTGCCATCTCCGTGGGGACACTGAACACCGGGGAGCTGTTTTTT
CAISVGTLNTGELFF
>TRBJ2-1|TRBV6-5|once|TRBD2
TGTGCCAGCATTGGCGGGGGGGCTCTTTGGAATGAGCAGTTCTTC
CASIGGGALWNEQFF
>TRBJ1-3|TRBV18|NA|TRBD1
TGTGCCAGCTCAGCAGACAGGGCTGGAAACACCATATATTTT
CASSADRAGNTIYF
>TRBJ1-2|TRBV28|NA|NA
TGTGCCAGCAGTTTAAGGGGTAGAGCTAACTATGGCTACACCTTC
CASSLRGRANYGYTF
>TRBJ1-2|TRBV15|NA|NA
TGTGCCACCAGTAAGGCCCCCGCCCACAGGGTGAACTATGGCTACACCTTC
CATSKAPAHRVNYGYTF
>TRBJ2-3|TRBV12-3/TRBV12-4|NA|TRBD2
TGTGCCAGCAGGGGTAGCGGGGGGGCGACGCAGTATTTT
CASRGSGGATQYF
>TRBJ1-2|TRBV28|NA|NA
TGTGCCAGCAGGCTGTACGGAGCTAACTATGGCTACACCTTC
CASRLYGANYGYTF
>TRBJ2-1|TRBV19|NA|NA
TGTGCCAGTAGTACCAACAATGAGCAGTTCTTC
CASSTNNEQFF
>TRBJ1-1|TRBV2|NA|NA
TGTGCCAGCAGCTTCAACAGGAAACGGAACACTGAAGCTTTCTTT
CASSFNRKRNTEAFF
>TRBJ2-1|TRBV5-4|NA|TRBD1
TGTGCCAGCAGCGGGGACAGGGGGAATGAGCAGTTCTTC
CASSGDRGNEQFF
>TRBJ1-6|TRBV21-1|NA|NA
TGTGCCAGCAGCAAAAGAGATAGGGGCTCACCCCTCCACTTT
CASSKRDRGSPLHF
>TRBJ1-6|TRBV30|few|NA
TGTGCCTGGAGTGCTGACAGTCGGTATTCACCCCTCCACTTT
CAWSADSRYSPLHF
>TRBJ2-6|TRBV7-2|NA|NA
TGTGCCAGCAGCTTAGTGGCTAGCCCCGGGGCCAACGTCCTGACTTTC
CASSLVASPGANVLTF
>TRBJ1-2|TRBV6-5|few|NA
TGTGCCAGCAGTTACTTCGGGGAAGTAAGCGGCTACACCTTC
CASSYFGEVSGYTF
>TRBJ2-7|TRBV12-3/TRBV12-4|NA|NA
TGTGCCAGCACCCACGGACAGGAGCAGTACTTC
CASTHGQEQYF
>TRBJ2-7|TRBV7-2|once|TRBD1
TGTGCCAGCAGCTTAGCGAGGGGGGACAGGGGGCCCGAGCAGTACTTC
CASSLARGDRGPEQYF
>TRBJ1-2|TRBV4-3|NA|NA
TGCGCCAGCAGCCAAGAGAACAGGGAGGACTATGGCTACACCTTC
CASSQENREDYGYTF
>TRBJ1-5|TRBV18|NA|NA
TGTGCCAGCTCAGAAGCGGGAACAAGCAATCAGCCCCAGCATTTT
CASSEAGTSNQPQHF
>TRBJ1-4|TRBV6-5|NA|NA
TGTGCCAGCAGTTACCGGGGCTCTGAACTGTTTTTT
CASSYRGSELFF
>TRBJ1-3|TRBV4-2|few|NA
TGTGCCAGCAGCGACCGGGACAACTCTGGAAACACCATATATTTT
CASSDRDNSGNTIYF
>TRBJ1-5|TRBV19|NA|NA
TGTGCCAGTAGTATAGACCGCCGGGGAGGAAATCAGCCCCAGCATTTT
CASSIDRRGGNQPQHF
>TRBJ1-3|TRBV5-5|NA|NA
TGTGCCAGCAGCTTGGGGGCCAGAGGAAACACCATATATTTT
CASSLGARGNTIYF
>TRBJ1-3|TRBV7-9|NA|NA
TGTGCCAGCAGCTTAGAGTGGGGGCTAAGCATATATTTT
CASSLEWGLSIYF
>TRBJ2-7|TRBV5-1|NA|TRBD2
TGCGCCAGCAGCTTCTCTAGCGGGGACTACGAGCAGTACTTC
CASSFSSGDYEQYF
>TRBJ2-7|TRBV4-1|NA|NA
TGCGCCAGCAGCCAACAGGATTCCTACGAGCAGTACTTC
CASSQQDSYEQYF
>TRBJ2-7|TRBV7-8|NA|NA
TGTGCCAGCAGCTCAAAACAGGTGGGGAGGTACGAGCAGTACTTC
CASSSKQVGRYEQYF
>TRBJ2-2|TRBV30|NA|TRBD1
TGTGCCTGGAGTCCGCCCGGGACAGGGAACACCGGGGAGCTGTTTTTT
CAWSPPGTGNTGELFF
>TRBJ1-1|TRBV9|NA|TRBD1
TGTGCCAGCAGCTCAGCCACAGGGGGCACTGAAGCTTTCTTT
CASSSATGGTEAFF
>TRBJ2-7|TRBV7-3|NA|NA
TGTGCCAGCAGCTTAACCCCAATCAGCCAGGGAGGAGAGCAGTACTTC
CASSLTPISQGGEQYF
>TRBJ1-1|TRBV18|few|NA
TGTGCCAGCTCACAAGGGCAGGGGATGAAGCCCACTGAAGCTTTCTTT
CASSQGQGMKPTEAFF
>TRBJ1-1|TRBV7-3|NA|NA
TGTGCCAGCAGCTTATGGGATAACACTGAAGCTTTCTTT
CASSLWDNTEAFF
>TRBJ2-3|TRBV10-3|NA|NA
TGTGCCATCAGTGGAAGTGGGGGGGCGAATACGCAGTATTTT
CAISGSGGANTQYF
>TRBJ2-3|TRBV9|NA|NA
TGTGCCAGCAGCGTCACGGCGCAGGGAGATACGCAGTATTTT
CASSVTAQGDTQYF